This T cell receptor beta chain was obtained from a study of blood T cells in healthy people across ages. Whole-study findings and limits: Estimates drawn from one million T cells were deemed to understate diversity.

Each donor gave around 9.3 milliliters of peripheral blood. Each sample used at least 6.5 million PBMCs. V was pared by 1 base and J by 4 bases, with 12 bases between. Germline CDR1 is SGHVS and CDR2 is FQNEAQ. The CDR3 sequence is 15 residues long. Of note for this clonotype: Antigen: not known.

A second PCR of 7 to 11 cycles used a sample-barcoded 5' primer and a J-beta primer mix. At least 2.5 million CDR3-containing paired-end reads were obtained per sample. TCRdb itself ran the 5' RACE reads through MiXCR, one entry per CDR3 protein. The sample gives about 1.5 million distinct CDR3 sequences, about 45% of which show up once; approximately 4.1% is in the top ten. The clonotype originates from a woman aged 18-29 years in good health. The rearrangement links TRBV7-8 to TRBJ2-3; perhaps D is TRBD1 or TRBD2 (5 bases each). Input material: blood. CDR3 protein: CASSLDWDPPDTQYF. The CDR3, as DNA: TGTGCCAGCAGCTTAGACTGGGACCCGCCAGATACGCAGTATTTT.